Following are 7 T cell receptor beta chains from one sample sequenced in a study of T cell responses to AZD1222 COVID-19 vaccine. TCRdb keeps only in-frame clones here, not all; method: immunoSEQ multiplex PCR. Here the sample spans roughly 180,000 clones, approximately 94% being singletons. The source material was peripheral blood, sampled 28 days after the second AZD1222 dose. Receptors were obtained from an adult who received the AZD1222 COVID-19 vaccine.

This chain connects TRBV6-6 to TRBJ2-3; 14 nucleotides agree with TRBD2. V shed 5 bases, J shed 4 bases, and the junction held 5 bases outside the gene matches. The length of the CDR3 is 16 residues. Per the germline V gene, CDR1 is MNHNY and CDR2 is SVGAGI (reference sequence). The CDR3 region is CASSRLAGGLADTQYF. The CDR3 region has the DNA TGTGCCAGCAGTCGACTAGCGGGGGGGCTCGCAGATACGCAGTATTTT.

The rearrangement joins TRBV21-1 to TRBJ1-5; TRBD1 was called by the table and not checked on the DNA. TRBV21-1 is designated a pseudogene. CDR3 size: 14 residues. The CDR3 coding sequence is TGTGCCAGCAGCAAGGGACAGTTAAATCAGCCCCAGCATTTT. It translates to CASSKGQLNQPQHF.

The chain combines TRBV28 with TRBJ2-5, with D hard to call. The CDR3 runs to 16 residues. Germline values: CDR1 MDHEN, CDR2 SYDVKM. V was pared by 6 bases and J by 0 bases, with 17 bases between. The CDR3 protein is CASRPPAALHQETQYF. The CDR3 coding sequence is TGTGCCAGCAGACCCCCCGCGGCCCTTCACCAAGAGACCCAGTACTTC.

The chain has TRBV18 and TRBJ2-3, with no clear D. Germline loops: CDR1 KGHSH, CDR2 LQKENI. Trimming removed 2 bases at V and 1 base at J, with 7 bases between. This CDR3 comprises 14 residues. CDR3 coding DNA: TGTGCCAGCTCACCATGGTTCGGCACAGATACGCAGTATTTT. Translated, it gives CASSPWFGTDTQYF.

In this sample, this clone turned up once. V is TRBV15 and J is TRBJ1-2, with a tentative D call TRBD1 (5 bases). The germline CDR1 and CDR2 sequences are LNHNV and YYDKDF (reference sequence). The CDR3 is made up of 13 amino acids. The V end lost 0 bases, the J end lost 8 bases, and 10 bases lay between the germline ends. The CDR3 coding sequence is TGTGCCACCAGCAGAGAGGGGGTGTCCGGCTACACCTTC. This translates into CATSREGVSGYTF.

The V and J genes are TRBV19 and TRBJ2-7; 9 bases line up with TRBD1. This CDR3 contains 14 residues. CDR1 is LNHDA, CDR2 SQIVND, per germline (reference sequence). The J segment lost 4 bases and the V segment lost 5 bases, leaving 6 bases of the junction unmatched. The CDR3 loop reads CASSATGGNYEQYF. CDR3 DNA: TGTGCCAGTAGTGCCACAGGGGGCAATTACGAGCAGTACTTC.

The chain uses TRBV19 and TRBJ2-1; D may be TRBD1 (6 bases). Per the germline V gene, CDR1 is LNHDA and CDR2 is SQIVND (reference sequence). The CDR3 sequence is 15 residues long. V lost 4 bases to trimming and J lost 0 bases, with 10 bases between them. CDR3 protein: CASSTGQSSYNEQFF. CDR3 DNA sequence: TGTGCCAGTAGTACAGGACAGAGCTCCTACAATGAGCAGTTCTTC.